One sample yielded the 10 T cell receptor beta chains listed below, sequenced in a study of blood T cell repertoires in COVID-19. This table comes from immunoSEQ multiplex PCR, and its TCRdb copy is limited to in-frame clones, with some not included. Of approximately 100,000 clones listed, roughly 92% were seen once; the top ten hold 4.5% to 6%. The sequencing sample was made of peripheral blood. The receptors originated from a man between 65 and 85 years old with acute or convalescent COVID-19.

The chain's CDR3 is CASRLRGNEQYF. For the CDR3, the DNA is TGTGCCAGCAGGTTAAGGGGAAACGAGCAGTACTTC. The chain employs TRBV7-9 and TRBJ2-7, with D tentatively TRBD1 (5 bases). CDR3 length: 12 residues. V dropped 6 bases and J dropped 5 bases, with 11 bases sitting between them. Germline V gives CDR1 SEHNR, CDR2 FQNEAQ (reference sequence).

The chain recombines TRBV9 with TRBJ2-5; TRBD2 matches 7 bases. This CDR3 has 14 amino acids. J was trimmed by 0 bases and V by 2 bases; bases with no gene match: 1. Germline V gene sequence: CDR1 SGDLS, CDR2 YYNGEE. The CDR3 region is CASSVRGDQETQYF. In DNA form, the CDR3 reads TGTGCCAGCAGCGTCCGGGGGGACCAAGAGACCCAGTACTTC.

This clone was seen just once. The chain uses TRBV19 and TRBJ1-5, with D unresolved. Germline CDR1 LNHDA, CDR2 SQIVND (reference sequence). The CDR3 runs 15 residues. Trimming took 4 bases from V and 5 from J, leaving 15 bases between them. The CDR3 sequence: CASSNFPRADQPQHF. The CDR3 DNA follows: TGTGCCAGTAGTAATTTCCCGCGGGCCGATCAGCCCCAGCATTTT.

The V and J genes are TRBV4-2 and TRBJ2-1; tentative D call: TRBD2 (5 bases). Germline-derived CDR1 and CDR2 are LGHNA and YNFKEQ. V was clipped by 0 bases and J by 3 bases, with 12 bases between them. This CDR3 is built from 16 residues. CDR3 in amino acids: CASSQDRASLYNEQFF. DNA of the CDR3: TGTGCCAGCAGCCAAGATCGGGCTAGCCTCTACAATGAGCAGTTCTTC.

This chain connects TRBV30 to TRBJ1-1; D unresolved. Germline V CDR1 and CDR2: GTSNPN, SVGIG (reference sequence). V was trimmed by 2 bases and J by 3 bases, leaving 4 bases between them. The CDR3 totals 11 residues. The CDR3 protein is CAWSSYTEAFF. The CDR3 region has the DNA TGTGCCTGGAGTTCTTACACTGAAGCTTTCTTT.

V usage is TRBV12-5 and J usage is TRBJ1-5; unclear D gene. Germline V gene lookup returns CDR1 LGHNT and CDR2 FRNRAP. This CDR3 has 11 residues. V was shortened by 1 base and J by 9 bases, with 4 bases between the two germline ends. The CDR3 DNA is TGTGCTAGTGGTTTGGGTCTGCCCCAGCATTTT. It translates to CASGLGLPQHF.

The chain links TRBV7-9 to TRBJ1-6, with unresolved D. V lost 1 base to trimming and J lost 7 bases, with 8 bases between them. CDR3 length: 14 amino acids. Germline-derived CDR1 and CDR2 are SEHNR and FQNEAQ (reference sequence). For the CDR3, the DNA is TGTGCCAGCAGCTTAGGTTCGGGAAATTCACCCCTCCACTTT. The encoded protein is CASSLGSGNSPLHF.

V usage is TRBV11-3 and J usage is TRBJ2-2; D not certain. CDR1 is SGHNT and CDR2 is YENEEA in the germline V gene. The CDR3 has 14 amino acids. The germline V and J ends were trimmed by 6 bases and 0 bases, with 8 bases remaining between them. The chain's CDR3 is CASRKHANTGELFF. The CDR3, as DNA: TGTGCCAGCAGGAAACACGCGAACACCGGGGAGCTGTTTTTT. The full variable domain, rest sourced from reference TRBV11-3 and TRBJ2-2, is EAGVVQSPRYKIIEKKQPVAFWCNPISGHNTLYWYLQNLGQGPELLIRYENEEAVDDSQLPKDRFSAERLKGVDSTLKIQPAELGDSAVYLCASRKHANTGELFFGEGSRLTVL.

The V gene is TRBV25-1, the J gene TRBJ1-1; D is possibly TRBD1 (5 bases). CDR1 MGHDK and CDR2 SYGVNS come from the germline V gene. The CDR3 spans 15 residues. Trimming took off 4 bases at V and 0 bases at J, with 12 bases between the two ends. The CDR3 DNA sequence: TGTGCCAGCAGTGCCCAGGGCAGGGTGAACACTGAAGCTTTCTTT. Translated, it gives CASSAQGRVNTEAFF.

This chain connects TRBV7-9 to TRBJ1-1; no clear D. This CDR3 comprises 15 residues. V was clipped by 5 bases and J by 4 bases, with 17 bases between them. The germline gives CDR1 SEHNR, CDR2 FQNEAQ (reference sequence). CDR3 sequence (DNA): TGTGCCAGCAGCCTAACTGACTCCCCCATCACTGAAGCTTTCTTT. Amino acids: CASSLTDSPITEAFF.